This TCR beta chain emerged from a study of immune heterogeneity within non-small cell lung tumors. Multiplex PCR relied on 32 V and 13 J primers to amplify TCR beta CDR3. One entry per CDR3 protein results from TCRdb running MiXCR on the multiplex PCR reads. The sample has 13,000 or so distinct CDR3 sequences, around a fifth seen once; the top ten hold around 4.6%. Germline CDR1 is MDHEN and CDR2 is SYDVKM. V lost 6 bases, J lost 8 bases, and 8 bases lay in between. The CDR3 sequence is 12 residues long. As template, the study used bulk tumor genomic DNA at about 540 ng per sample. The authors collected several far-apart biopsies from each primary tumor during surgery. Those enrolled were patients newly diagnosed with untreated non-small cell lung cancer and undergoing curative surgery. In its sample, this clonotype was seen many times.

This chain uses TRBV28 with TRBJ1-6, with D uncertain. The material sequenced was lung tumor tissue. The clonotype originates from a man in his 60s with non-small cell lung cancer. The CDR3 protein is CASSTIDSPLHF. The CDR3 bases are TGTGCCAGCAGCACCATAGATTCACCCCTCCACTTT.